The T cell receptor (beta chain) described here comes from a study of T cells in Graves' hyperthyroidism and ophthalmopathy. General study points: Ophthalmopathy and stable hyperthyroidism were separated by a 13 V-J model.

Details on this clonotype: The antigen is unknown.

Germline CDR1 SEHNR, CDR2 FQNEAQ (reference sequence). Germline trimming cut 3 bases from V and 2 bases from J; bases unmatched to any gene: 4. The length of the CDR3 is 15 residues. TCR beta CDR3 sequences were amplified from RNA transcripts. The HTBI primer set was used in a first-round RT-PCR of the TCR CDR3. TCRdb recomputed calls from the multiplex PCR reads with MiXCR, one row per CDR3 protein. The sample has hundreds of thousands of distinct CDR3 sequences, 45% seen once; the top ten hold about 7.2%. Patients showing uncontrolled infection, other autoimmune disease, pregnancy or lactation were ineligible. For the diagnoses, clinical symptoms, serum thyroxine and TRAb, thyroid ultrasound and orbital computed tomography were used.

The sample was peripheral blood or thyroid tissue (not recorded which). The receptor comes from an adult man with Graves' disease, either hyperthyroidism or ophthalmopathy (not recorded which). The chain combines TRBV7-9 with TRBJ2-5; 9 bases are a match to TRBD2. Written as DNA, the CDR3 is TGTGCCAGCAGCTTGGGACTAGCCTTACAAGAGACCCAGTACTTC. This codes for CASSLGLALQETQYF.